This TCR beta chain was captured by sequencing in a study of blood T cells in healthy people across ages. Overall study results and limits: Among long-lived donors, naive CD4+ cells were more numerous and diversity higher than in aged donors.

The authors ran a second PCR of roughly 6 to 12 cycles using a sample-barcoded 5' primer and a J-beta primer mix. Researchers report that each sample yielded at least 2.5 million CDR3-containing paired-end reads. A single record per CDR3 protein comes from TCRdb applying MiXCR to the 5' RACE reads. The sample shows about 760,000 distinct CDR3 sequences, 25% of them seen only once. The V and J ends lost 4 bases and 8 bases respectively, with 6 bases between them. The CDR3 length is 12 residues. The germline V gene has CDR1 LNHDA and CDR2 SQIVND (reference sequence). To note about this clonotype: No antigen is known for it.

This sample also appeared in a second study, on T cells of mothers and their children. That paper adds: Study donors consisted of a few healthy Caucasian mothers and their six children.

V usage is TRBV19 and J usage is TRBJ1-6; D call uncertain. The sequenced sample was blood. The receptor was derived from a boy aged 10-17 years in good health. The CDR3, as DNA: TGTGCCAGTAGTACCATGTATTCACCCCTCCACTTT. It translates to CASSTMYSPLHF. Combining the CDR3 with reference TRBV19 and TRBJ1-6 gives the whole variable domain DGGITQSPKYLFRKEGQNVTLSCEQNLNHDAMYWYRQDPGQGLRLIYYSQIVNDFQKGDIAEGYSVSREKKESFPLTVTSAQKNPTAFYLCASSTMYSPLHFGNGTRLTVT.